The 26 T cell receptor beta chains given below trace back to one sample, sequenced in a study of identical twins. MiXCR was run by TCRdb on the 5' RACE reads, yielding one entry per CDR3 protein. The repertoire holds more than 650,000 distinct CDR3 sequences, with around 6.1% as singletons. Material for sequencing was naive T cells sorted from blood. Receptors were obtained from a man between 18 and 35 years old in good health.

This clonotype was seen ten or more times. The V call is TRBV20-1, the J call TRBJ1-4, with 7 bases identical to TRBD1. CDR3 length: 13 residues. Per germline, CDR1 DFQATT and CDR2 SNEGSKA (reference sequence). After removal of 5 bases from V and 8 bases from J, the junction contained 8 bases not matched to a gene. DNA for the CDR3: TGCAGTGCTCCCGACAGGGCCGGCGAAAAACTGTTTTTT. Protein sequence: CSAPDRAGEKLFF.

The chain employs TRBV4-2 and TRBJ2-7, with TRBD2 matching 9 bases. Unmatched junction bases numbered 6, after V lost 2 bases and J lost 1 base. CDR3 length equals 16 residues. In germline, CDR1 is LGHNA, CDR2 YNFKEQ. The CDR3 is CASSQLTSGNSYEQYF. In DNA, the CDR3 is TGTGCCAGCAGCCAACTGACTAGCGGAAATTCCTACGAGCAGTACTTC.

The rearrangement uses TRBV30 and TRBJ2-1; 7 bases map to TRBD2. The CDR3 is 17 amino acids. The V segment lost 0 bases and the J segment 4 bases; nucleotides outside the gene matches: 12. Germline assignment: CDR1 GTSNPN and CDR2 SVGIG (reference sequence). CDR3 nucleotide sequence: TGTGCCTGGAGTGTACCCCCTGCTAGCGGAACATACAATGAGCAGTTCTTC. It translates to CAWSVPPASGTYNEQFF.

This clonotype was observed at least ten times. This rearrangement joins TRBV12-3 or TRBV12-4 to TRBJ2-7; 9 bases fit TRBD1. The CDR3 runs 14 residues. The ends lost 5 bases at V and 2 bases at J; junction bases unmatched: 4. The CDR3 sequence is CASSPWTGAYEQYF. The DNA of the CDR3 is TGTGCCAGCAGTCCGTGGACAGGGGCCTACGAGCAGTACTTC.

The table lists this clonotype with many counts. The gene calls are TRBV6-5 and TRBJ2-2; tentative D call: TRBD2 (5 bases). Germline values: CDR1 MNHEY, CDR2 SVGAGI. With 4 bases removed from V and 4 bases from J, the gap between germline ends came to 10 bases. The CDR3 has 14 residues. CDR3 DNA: TGTGCCAGCAGTTCAGGACTCGGCACCGGGGAGCTGTTTTTT. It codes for CASSSGLGTGELFF.

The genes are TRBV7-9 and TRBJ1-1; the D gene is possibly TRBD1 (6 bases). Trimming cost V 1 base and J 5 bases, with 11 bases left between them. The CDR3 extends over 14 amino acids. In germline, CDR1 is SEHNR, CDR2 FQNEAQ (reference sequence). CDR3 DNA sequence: TGTGCCAGCAGCTTAGATACAGGGAAAACTGAAGCTTTCTTT. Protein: CASSLDTGKTEAFF.

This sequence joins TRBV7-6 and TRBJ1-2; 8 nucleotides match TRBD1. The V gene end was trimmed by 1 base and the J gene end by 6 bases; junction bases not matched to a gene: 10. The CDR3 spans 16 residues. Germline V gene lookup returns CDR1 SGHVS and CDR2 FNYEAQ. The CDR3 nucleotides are TGTGCCAGCAGCTTAGATTTCAGGGGGCGCGGGAATGGCTACACCTTC. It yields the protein CASSLDFRGRGNGYTF.

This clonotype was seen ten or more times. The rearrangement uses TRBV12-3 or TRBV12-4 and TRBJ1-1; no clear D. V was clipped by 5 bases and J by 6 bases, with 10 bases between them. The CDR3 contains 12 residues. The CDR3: CASSRVVSEAFF. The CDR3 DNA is TGTGCCAGCAGTCGGGTGGTCTCTGAAGCTTTCTTT.

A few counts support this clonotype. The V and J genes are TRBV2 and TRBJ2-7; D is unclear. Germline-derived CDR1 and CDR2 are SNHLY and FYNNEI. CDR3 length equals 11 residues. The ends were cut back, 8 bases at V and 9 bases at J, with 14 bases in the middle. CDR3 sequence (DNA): TGTGCCAGCGGGGTTTTCTCGGCGCAGTACTTC. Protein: CASGVFSAQYF.

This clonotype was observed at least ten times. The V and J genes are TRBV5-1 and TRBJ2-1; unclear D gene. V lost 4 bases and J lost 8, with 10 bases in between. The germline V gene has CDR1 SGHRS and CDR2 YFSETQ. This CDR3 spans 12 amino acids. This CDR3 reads CASSDGGDEQFF. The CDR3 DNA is TGCGCCAGCAGCGATGGTGGGGATGAGCAGTTCTTC. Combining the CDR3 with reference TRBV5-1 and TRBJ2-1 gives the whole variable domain KAGVTQTPRYLIKTRGQQVTLSCSPISGHRSVSWYQQTPGQGLQFLFEYFSETQRNKGNFPGRFSGRQFSNSRSEMNVSTLELGDSALYLCASSDGGDEQFFGPGTRLTVL.

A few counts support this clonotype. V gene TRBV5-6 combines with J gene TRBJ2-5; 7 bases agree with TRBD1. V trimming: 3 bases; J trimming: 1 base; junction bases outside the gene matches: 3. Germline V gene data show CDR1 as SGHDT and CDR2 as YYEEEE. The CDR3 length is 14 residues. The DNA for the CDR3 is TGTGCCAGCAGCTCGACAGGGATCCAAGAGACCCAGTACTTC. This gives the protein CASSSTGIQETQYF.

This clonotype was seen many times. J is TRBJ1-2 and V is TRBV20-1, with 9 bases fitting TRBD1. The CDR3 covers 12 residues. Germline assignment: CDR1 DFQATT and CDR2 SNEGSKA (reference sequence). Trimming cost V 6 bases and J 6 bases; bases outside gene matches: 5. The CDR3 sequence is CSATGTGNGYTF. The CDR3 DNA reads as TGCAGTGCAACCGGGACAGGGAATGGCTACACCTTC.

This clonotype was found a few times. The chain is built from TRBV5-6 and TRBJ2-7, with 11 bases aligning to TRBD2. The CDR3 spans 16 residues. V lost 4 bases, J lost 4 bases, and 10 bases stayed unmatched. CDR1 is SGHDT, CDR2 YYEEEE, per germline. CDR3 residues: CASSRGTSGFKYEQYF. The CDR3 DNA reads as TGTGCCAGCAGCCGCGGGACTAGCGGTTTCAAATACGAGCAGTACTTC. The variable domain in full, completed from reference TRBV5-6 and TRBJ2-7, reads DAGVTQSPTHLIKTRGQQVTLRCSPKSGHDTVSWYQQALGQGPQFIFQYYEEEERQRGNFPDRFSGHQFPNYSSELNVNALLLGDSALYLCASSRGTSGFKYEQYFGPGTRLTVT.

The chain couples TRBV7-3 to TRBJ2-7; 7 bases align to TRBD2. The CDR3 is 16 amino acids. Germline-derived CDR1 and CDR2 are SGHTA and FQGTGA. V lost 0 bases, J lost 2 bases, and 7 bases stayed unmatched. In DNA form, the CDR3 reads TGTGCCAGCAGCTTAACCGCTAGCGGCCTCCCCTACGAGCAGTACTTC. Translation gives CASSLTASGLPYEQYF. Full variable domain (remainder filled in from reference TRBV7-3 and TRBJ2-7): GAGVSQTPSNKVTEKGKYVELRCDPISGHTALYWYRQSLGQGPEFLIYFQGTGAADDSGLPNDRFFAVRPEGSVSTLKIQRTERGDSAVYLCASSLTASGLPYEQYFGPGTRLTVT.

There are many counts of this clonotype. This CDR3 reads CSVDGVAGGLTTYNEQFF. CDR3 DNA sequence: TGCAGCGTTGACGGGGTAGCGGGAGGGTTGACCACCTACAATGAGCAGTTCTTC. This sequence joins TRBV29-1 and TRBJ2-1; 11 bases map to TRBD2. This CDR3 is built from 18 residues. V was pared by 3 bases and J by 2 bases, with 12 bases of the junction left unmatched. Germline assignment: CDR1 SQVTM and CDR2 ANQGSEA.

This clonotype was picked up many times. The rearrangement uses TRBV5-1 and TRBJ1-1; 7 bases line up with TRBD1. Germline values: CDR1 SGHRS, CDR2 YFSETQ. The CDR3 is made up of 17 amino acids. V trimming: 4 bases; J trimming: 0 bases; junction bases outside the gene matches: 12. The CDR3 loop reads CASSTTGSRVMNTEAFF. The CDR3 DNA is TGCGCCAGCAGCACGACAGGGTCCCGGGTAATGAACACTGAAGCTTTCTTT.

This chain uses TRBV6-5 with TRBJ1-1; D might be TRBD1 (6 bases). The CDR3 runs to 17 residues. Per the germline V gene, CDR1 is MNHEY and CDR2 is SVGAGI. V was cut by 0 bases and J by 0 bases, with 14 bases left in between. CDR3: CASSYSQGGGLNTEAFF. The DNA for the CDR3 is TGTGCCAGCAGTTACTCGCAGGGTGGGGGCTTGAACACTGAAGCTTTCTTT.

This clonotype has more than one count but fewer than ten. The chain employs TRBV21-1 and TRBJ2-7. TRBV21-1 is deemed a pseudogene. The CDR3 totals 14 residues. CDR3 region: CASSKVRSSYEQYF. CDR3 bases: TGTGCCAGCAGCAAGGTACGGAGCTCCTACGAGCAGTACTTC.

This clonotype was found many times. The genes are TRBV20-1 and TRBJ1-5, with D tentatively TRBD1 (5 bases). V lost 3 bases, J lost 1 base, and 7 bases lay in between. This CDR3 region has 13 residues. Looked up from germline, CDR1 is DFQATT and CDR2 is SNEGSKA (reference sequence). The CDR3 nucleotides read TGCAGTGCTAGCAGGGTAAGCAATCAGCCCCAGCATTTT. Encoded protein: CSASRVSNQPQHF.

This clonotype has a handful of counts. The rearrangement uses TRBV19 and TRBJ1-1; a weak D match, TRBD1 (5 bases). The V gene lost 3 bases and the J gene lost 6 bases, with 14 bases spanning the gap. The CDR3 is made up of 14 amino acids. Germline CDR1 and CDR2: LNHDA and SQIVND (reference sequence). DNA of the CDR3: TGTGCCAGTAGTATCGGGGGAACACTCGCTGAAGCTTTCTTT. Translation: CASSIGGTLAEAFF.

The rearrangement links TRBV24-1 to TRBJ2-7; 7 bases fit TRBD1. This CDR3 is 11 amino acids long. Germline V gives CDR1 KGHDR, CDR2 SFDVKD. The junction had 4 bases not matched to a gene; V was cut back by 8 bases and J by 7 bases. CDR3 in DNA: TGTGCCACCACCTGGGACAGTGAGCAGTACGTC. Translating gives CATTWDSEQYV.

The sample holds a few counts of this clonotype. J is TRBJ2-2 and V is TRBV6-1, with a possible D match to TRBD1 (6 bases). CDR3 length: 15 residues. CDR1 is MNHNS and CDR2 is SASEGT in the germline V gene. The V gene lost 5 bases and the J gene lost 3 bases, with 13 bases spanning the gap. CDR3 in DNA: TGTGCCAGCAGTCCTACAGGGCCCCACACCGGGGAGCTGTTTTTT. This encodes CASSPTGPHTGELFF.

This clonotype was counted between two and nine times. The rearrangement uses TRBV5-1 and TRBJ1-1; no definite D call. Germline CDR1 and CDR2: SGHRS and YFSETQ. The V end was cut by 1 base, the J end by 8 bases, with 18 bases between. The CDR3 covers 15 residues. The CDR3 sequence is CASSLKKFENPEAFF. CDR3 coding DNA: TGCGCCAGCAGCTTGAAAAAATTCGAGAACCCAGAAGCTTTCTTT.

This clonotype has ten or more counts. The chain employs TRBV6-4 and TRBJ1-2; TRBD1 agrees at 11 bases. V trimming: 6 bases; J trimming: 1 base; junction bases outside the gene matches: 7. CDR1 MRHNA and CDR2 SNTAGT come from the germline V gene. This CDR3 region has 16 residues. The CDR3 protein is CASSRTGTGGNYGYTF. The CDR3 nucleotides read TGTGCCAGCAGCCGCACCGGGACAGGGGGTAACTATGGCTACACCTTC.

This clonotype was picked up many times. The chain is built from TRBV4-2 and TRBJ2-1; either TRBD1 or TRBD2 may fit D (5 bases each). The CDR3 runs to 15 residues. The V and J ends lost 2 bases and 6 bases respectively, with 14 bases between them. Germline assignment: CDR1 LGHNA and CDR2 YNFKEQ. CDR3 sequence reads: CASSQMGLGGNEQFF. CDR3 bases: TGTGCCAGCAGCCAAATGGGGCTTGGGGGCAATGAGCAGTTCTTC.

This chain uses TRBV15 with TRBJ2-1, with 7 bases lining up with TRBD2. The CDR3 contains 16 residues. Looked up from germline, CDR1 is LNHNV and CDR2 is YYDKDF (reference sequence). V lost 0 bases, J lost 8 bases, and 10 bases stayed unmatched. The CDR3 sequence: CATSRDRVAGQDEQFF. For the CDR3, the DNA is TGTGCCACCAGCAGAGATCGGGTAGCGGGTCAGGATGAGCAGTTCTTC.